Listed here are 11 T cell receptor beta chains from one sample, sequenced in a study of blood T cell repertoires in COVID-19. Profiling relied on immunoSEQ multiplex PCR, and the TCRdb table lists in-frame clones only, not all of them. The top ten hold 3% to 4% of the sample, which has a few hundred thousand clones, 65% to 90% seen once. What was sequenced was PBMCs or T cells enriched from blood (not recorded which). The source is a woman between 40 and 55 years old with acute COVID-19.

The CDR3 here is CASSADRGGSSSYNEQFF. CDR3 nucleotides: TGTGCCAGCAGCGCCGACCGCGGGGGGTCCTCCTCCTACAATGAGCAGTTCTTC. J is TRBJ2-1 and V is TRBV9; 8 positions match TRBD2. CDR1 is SGDLS and CDR2 is YYNGEE in the germline V gene. CDR3 length: 18 residues. J gave up 0 bases and V 3 bases, and 11 bases lay outside the gene matches.

The J gene is TRBJ2-7, the V gene TRBV9; 10 positions agree with TRBD1. The CDR3 has 15 residues. Germline V gene sequence: CDR1 SGDLS, CDR2 YYNGEE. The junction had 4 bases not matched to a gene; V was cut back by 3 bases and J by 1 base. The CDR3 nucleotides are TGTGCCAGCAGCGCCCGGACAGGGGGTTCCTACGAGCAGTACTTC. It encodes CASSARTGGSYEQYF.

This clone was found many times. V usage is TRBV7-2 and J usage is TRBJ2-1; 9 positions agree with TRBD2. Trimming cost V 1 base and J 10 bases; bases outside gene matches: 5. This CDR3 is 14 amino acids long. Germline lookup yields CDR1 SGHTA and CDR2 FQGNSA. Here the CDR3 DNA reads TGTGCCAGCAGCTTAGGGGTAGCGGGGGCGGAGCAGTTCTTC. Amino acid sequence: CASSLGVAGAEQFF.

The chain carries TRBV5-1 and TRBJ1-3, with D possibly matching TRBD1 (5 bases). CDR3 length: 14 residues. With 5 bases removed from V and 3 bases from J, the gap between germline ends came to 12 bases. The V gene's germline CDR1 is SGHRS and CDR2 YFSETQ. The CDR3 sequence: CASSSQGFGNTIYF. Here the CDR3 DNA reads TGCGCCAGCAGTTCTCAGGGTTTTGGAAACACCATATATTTT.

V and J are TRBV2 and TRBJ2-1; D may be TRBD2 (5 bases). The CDR3 loop spans 16 amino acids. Germline-derived CDR1 and CDR2 are SNHLY and FYNNEI. V was trimmed by 4 bases and J by 0 bases, leaving 13 bases between them. The CDR3 loop reads CASSVLSALSYNEQFF. Here the CDR3 DNA reads TGTGCCAGCAGTGTTCTTAGCGCCCTCTCCTACAATGAGCAGTTCTTC.

The chain links TRBV9 to TRBJ2-1, with TRBD2 matching over 8 bases. The V and J ends lost 2 bases and 0 bases, in that order; junction bases with no gene match: 1. Per germline, CDR1 SGDLS and CDR2 YYNGEE. The CDR3 extends over 15 amino acids. For the CDR3, the DNA is TGTGCCAGCAGCGTCGGGAGGGCCTCCTACAATGAGCAGTTCTTC. Protein: CASSVGRASYNEQFF.

The chain has TRBV24-1 and TRBJ2-1; D is uncertain. V lost 0 bases, J lost 7 bases, and 18 bases lay in between. Germline values: CDR1 KGHDR, CDR2 SFDVKD. This CDR3 has 17 residues. The CDR3 region is CATSDLQSGSRVNEQFF. In DNA form, the CDR3 reads TGTGCCACCAGTGATTTGCAGTCTGGGTCCCGGGTGAATGAGCAGTTCTTC.

This chain joins TRBV20-1 and TRBJ2-7; TRBD2 agrees at 8 bases. V was clipped by 3 bases and J by 4 bases; unmatched bases: 17. CDR1 is DFQATT and CDR2 is SNEGSKA in the germline V gene (reference sequence). The CDR3 extends over 17 amino acids. DNA for the CDR3: TGCAGTGCTAGTGGTCTGGCGGGAGGTCCTCGGACTTACGAGCAGTACTTC. This translates into CSASGLAGGPRTYEQYF.

The chain has TRBV13 and TRBJ1-2, with a weak D call TRBD1 (6 bases). This CDR3 comprises 13 residues. Germline values: CDR1 PRHDT, CDR2 FYEKMQ (reference sequence). The germline V and J ends were trimmed by 5 bases and 4 bases, with 11 bases remaining between them. CDR3 sequence reads: CASSPRQVYGYTF. The CDR3 DNA is TGTGCCAGCAGCCCGAGACAGGTCTATGGCTACACCTTC.

The count of this clone is one. CDR3 DNA sequence: TGTGCCAGCAGTTTACCGCGGCTTGGCTACACCTTC. The encoded protein is CASSLPRLGYTF. The chain combines TRBV28 with TRBJ1-2; the D is unclear. This CDR3 is built from 12 residues. Germline V lookup: CDR1 MDHEN, CDR2 SYDVKM. V lost 2 bases to trimming and J lost 7 bases, with 8 bases between them.

This rearrangement joins TRBV27 to TRBJ1-5, with D possibly matching TRBD1 (5 bases). V was cut by 8 bases and J by 4 bases, with 9 bases left in between. The CDR3 sequence is 12 residues long. CDR1 and CDR2 (germline): MNHEY, SMNVEV (reference sequence). The CDR3 DNA follows: TGTGCCAGCTGGCAGGGAAATCAGCCCCAGCATTTT. Its protein is CASWQGNQPQHF.